This T cell receptor beta chain was sequenced in a study of blood T cell repertoires in COVID-19. Study as a whole: Acute and convalescent COVID-19 samples came from the United States, Italy and Spain.

V lost 0 bases and J lost 2, with 12 bases in between. The CDR3 extends over 15 amino acids. Germline lookup yields CDR1 SGHNT and CDR2 YYREEE (reference sequence). Patients of the Seattle cohort, enrolled during active infection, were followed longitudinally. The table came from immunoSEQ multiplex PCR; TCRdb's copy has only in-frame clones and leaves some out. The data hold over 150,000 clones, with 80% to 90% observed a single time. The chain combines TRBV5-4 with TRBJ2-7; tentatively, D is TRBD1 (5 bases). This receptor was taken from a woman between 70 and 85 years old with COVID-19, enrolled during active disease. The sequencing sample was made of peripheral blood. The CDR3 DNA follows: TGTGCCAGCAGCTTGGGGGGCAGTCAGGCCTACGAGCAGTACTTC. Protein: CASSLGGSQAYEQYF.